The 8 T cell receptor beta chains below all came from one sample that was sequenced in a study of blood T cell repertoires in COVID-19. TCRdb's table, derived via immunoSEQ multiplex PCR, lists solely in-frame clones and lacks some. The sample holds around 95,000 clones, roughly 85% seen once. The sequenced material came from peripheral blood. The receptors stem from a woman between 65 and 79 years old with acute or convalescent COVID-19.

The chain joins TRBV4-1 to TRBJ2-2, with TRBD1 matching 9 bases. V shed 2 bases and J 10 bases; nucleotides not matched to a gene: 5. The CDR3 covers 14 residues. Germline values: CDR1 MGHRA, CDR2 YSYEKL. The CDR3 is CASSQRDREKELFF. CDR3 coding DNA: TGCGCCAGCAGCCAAAGGGACAGGGAGAAGGAGCTGTTTTTT.

This rearrangement joins TRBV2 to TRBJ1-1, with unresolved D. In germline, CDR1 is SNHLY, CDR2 FYNNEI. The ends were cut back, 7 bases at V and 6 bases at J, with 15 bases in the middle. This CDR3 comprises 13 residues. The CDR3 region is CASIIGDYAEAFF. The CDR3 DNA reads TGTGCCAGCATCATCGGGGATTACGCTGAAGCTTTCTTT.

The chain carries TRBV29-1 and TRBJ2-3; 10 bases are shared with TRBD1. Germline V gene lookup returns CDR1 SQVTM and CDR2 ANQGSEA. V lost 8 bases to trimming and J lost 6 bases; unmatched junction nucleotides: 8. This CDR3 spans 13 amino acids. In DNA form, the CDR3 reads TGCAGCTTCCGGACAGGGGGAATGGATACGCAGTATTTT. Amino acid sequence: CSFRTGGMDTQYF.

The chain employs TRBV7-3 and TRBJ2-1, with D possibly being TRBD1 (6 bases). The germline V gene has CDR1 SGHTA and CDR2 FQGTGA. The CDR3 is 15 amino acids. Trimming left V 6 bases short and J 2 bases short, with 14 bases between. CDR3 nucleotides: TGTGCCAGCAGGTTTAGACAGGACCCCTACAATGAGCAGTTCTTC. This gives the protein CASRFRQDPYNEQFF.

The J gene is TRBJ1-5, the V gene TRBV11-2, with TRBD1 matching over 9 bases. CDR1 and CDR2 (germline): SGHAT, FQNNGV. The CDR3 has 14 amino acids. J lost 9 bases, V lost 6 bases, and 9 bases had no gene match. In DNA, the CDR3 is TGTGCCAGCAGTCGCGGACAGGGGAAGCCGCCCCAGCATTTT. Its translation: CASSRGQGKPPQHF.

A single count supports this clone. The chain has TRBV5-4 and TRBJ2-7; 11 positions match TRBD1. Germline-derived CDR1 and CDR2 are SGHNT and YYREEE (reference sequence). Unmatched junction bases numbered 8, after V lost 4 bases and J lost 2 bases. The CDR3 is 16 residues long. CDR3 DNA sequence: TGTGCCAGCAGCCCCATTGGGGACAGGGGGGCCTACGAGCAGTACTTC. Translated: CASSPIGDRGAYEQYF. Full variable domain (rest looked up from reference TRBV5-4 and TRBJ2-7): ETGVTQSPTHLIKTRGQQVTLRCSSQSGHNTVSWYQQALGQGPQFIFQYYREEENGRGNFPPRFSGLQFPNYSSELNVNALELDDSALYLCASSPIGDRGAYEQYFGPGTRLTVT.

This clone appeared a few times. The gene calls are TRBV10-3 and TRBJ1-3; D is possibly TRBD1 (6 bases). V lost 11 bases and J lost 8, with 13 bases in between. The CDR3 sequence is 11 residues long. Germline V CDR1 and CDR2: ENHRY, SYGVKD. The CDR3 DNA is TGTGCCGTACAGGGTAGGGACACCATATATTTT. The encoded protein is CAVQGRDTIYF.

The V and J genes are TRBV5-6 and TRBJ2-7; D is perhaps TRBD2 (6 bases). Germline CDR1 reads SGHDT; CDR2 reads YYEEEE. V was cut by 4 bases and J by 7 bases, with 18 bases left in between. CDR3 size: 14 residues. The DNA of the CDR3 is TGTGCCAGCAGCCACATGGCGGGGTCAGGGGAGCAGTACTTC. This sequence encodes CASSHMAGSGEQYF.